This T cell receptor (beta chain) was sequenced during a study of T cells in localized non-small cell lung cancer. The table came from immunoSEQ multiplex PCR; TCRdb's copy has only in-frame clones and leaves some out. In the table there are 1,500 or so clones, roughly 22% of which are singletons. This sequence originates from a male donor aged 60 or older with stage III squamous cell lung carcinoma. The sample was normal lung tissue next to the tumor, taken before any cancer treatment.

The CDR3 sequence is CASSRGQGLQNTEAFF. The CDR3 DNA is TGTGCCAGCTCACGGGGACAGGGGCTCCAGAACACTGAAGCTTTCTTT. V gene TRBV18 combines with J gene TRBJ1-1; 10 bases agree with TRBD1. V trimming: 4 bases; J trimming: 1 base; junction bases outside the gene matches: 6. CDR1 KGHSH and CDR2 LQKENI come from the germline V gene. The CDR3 runs to 16 residues.